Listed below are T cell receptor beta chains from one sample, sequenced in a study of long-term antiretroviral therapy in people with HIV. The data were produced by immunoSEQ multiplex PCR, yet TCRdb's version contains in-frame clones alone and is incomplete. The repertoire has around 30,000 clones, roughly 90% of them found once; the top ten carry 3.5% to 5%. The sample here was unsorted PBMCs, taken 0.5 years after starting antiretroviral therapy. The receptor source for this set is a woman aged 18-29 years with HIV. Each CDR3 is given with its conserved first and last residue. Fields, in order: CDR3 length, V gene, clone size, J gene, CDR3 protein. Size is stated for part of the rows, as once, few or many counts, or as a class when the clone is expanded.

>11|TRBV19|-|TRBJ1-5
CAVTGDQPQHF
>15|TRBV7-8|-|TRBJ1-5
CASSLARSYNQPQHF
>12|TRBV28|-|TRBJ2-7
CASIDPGQRFYF
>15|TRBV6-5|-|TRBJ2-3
CASRRDFPSTDTQYF
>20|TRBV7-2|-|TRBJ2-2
CASSLAGTGGFGGNTGELFF
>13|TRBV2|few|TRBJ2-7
CASLGGLNYEQYF
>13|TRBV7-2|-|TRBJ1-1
CASSRGVNTEAFF
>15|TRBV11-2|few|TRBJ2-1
CASSPQGLAVGEQFF
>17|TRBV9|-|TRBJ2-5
CASSSYQAGGPDETQYF
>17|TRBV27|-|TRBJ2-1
CASRPLRTGGIPDEQFF
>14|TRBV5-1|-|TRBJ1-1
CASSLSAANTEAFF
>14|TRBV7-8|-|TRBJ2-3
CASSLGWSTDTQYF
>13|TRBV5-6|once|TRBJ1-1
CASSAGLNTEAFF
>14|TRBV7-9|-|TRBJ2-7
CASSFPQNFGEQYF
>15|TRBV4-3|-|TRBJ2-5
CASSQDLPAGAPQYF
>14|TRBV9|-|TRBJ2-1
CASSGGARNNEQFF